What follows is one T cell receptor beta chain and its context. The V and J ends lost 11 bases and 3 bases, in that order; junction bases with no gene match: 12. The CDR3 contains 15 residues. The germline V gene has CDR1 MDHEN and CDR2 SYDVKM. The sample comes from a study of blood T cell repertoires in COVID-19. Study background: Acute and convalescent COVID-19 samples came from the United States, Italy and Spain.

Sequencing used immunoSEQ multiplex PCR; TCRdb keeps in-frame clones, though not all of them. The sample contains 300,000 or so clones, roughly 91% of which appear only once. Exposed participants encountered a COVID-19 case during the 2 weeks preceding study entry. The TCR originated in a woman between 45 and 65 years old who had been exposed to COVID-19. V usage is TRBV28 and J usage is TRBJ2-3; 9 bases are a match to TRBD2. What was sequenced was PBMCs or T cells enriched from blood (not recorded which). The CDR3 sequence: CAGGARAGGTDTQYF. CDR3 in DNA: TGTGCCGGTGGGGCCAGAGCGGGGGGAACAGATACGCAGTATTTT.